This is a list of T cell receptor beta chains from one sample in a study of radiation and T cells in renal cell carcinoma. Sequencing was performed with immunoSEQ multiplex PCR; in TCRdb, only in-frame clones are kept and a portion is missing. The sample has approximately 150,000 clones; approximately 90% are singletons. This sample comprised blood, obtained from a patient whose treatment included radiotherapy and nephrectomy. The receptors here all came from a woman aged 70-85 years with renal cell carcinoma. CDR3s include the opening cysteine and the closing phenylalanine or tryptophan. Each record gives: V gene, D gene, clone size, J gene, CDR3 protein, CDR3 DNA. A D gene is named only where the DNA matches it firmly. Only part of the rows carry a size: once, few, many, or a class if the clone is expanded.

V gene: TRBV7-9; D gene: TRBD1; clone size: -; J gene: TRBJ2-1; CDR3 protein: CASSLGGTGWYEQFF; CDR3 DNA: TGTGCCAGCAGCTTAGGGGGGACAGGGTGGTATGAGCAGTTCTTC
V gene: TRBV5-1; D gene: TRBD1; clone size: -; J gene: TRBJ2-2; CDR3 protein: CASSPSPGQGGPGELFF; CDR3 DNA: TGCGCCAGCAGCCCAAGCCCGGGACAGGGAGGTCCCGGGGAGCTGTTTTTT
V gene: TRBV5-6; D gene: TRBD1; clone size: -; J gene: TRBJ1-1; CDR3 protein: CASSLIGQGTEAFF; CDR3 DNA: TGTGCCAGCAGCCTGATCGGACAGGGCACTGAAGCTTTCTTT
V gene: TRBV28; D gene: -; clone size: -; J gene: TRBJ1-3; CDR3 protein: CASSQDPRRNTIYF; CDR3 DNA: TGTGCCAGCAGTCAGGACCCAAGAAGAAACACCATATATTTT
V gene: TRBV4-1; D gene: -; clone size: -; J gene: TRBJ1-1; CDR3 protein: CASSQGIQARTFF; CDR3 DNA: TGCGCCAGCAGCCAAGGGATCCAAGCGCGAACTTTCTTT
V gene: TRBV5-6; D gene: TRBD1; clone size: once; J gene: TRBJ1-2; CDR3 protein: CASSSRPAPIDRAGGYTF; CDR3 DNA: TGTGCCAGCAGCTCGAGACCCGCACCGATAGACAGGGCCGGAGGCTACACCTTC
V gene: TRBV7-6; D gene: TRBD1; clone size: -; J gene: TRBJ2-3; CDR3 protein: CASRPGTGWTDTQYF; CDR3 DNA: TGTGCCAGCAGACCCGGGACAGGGTGGACAGATACGCAGTATTTT
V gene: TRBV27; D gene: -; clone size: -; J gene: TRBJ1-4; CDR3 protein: CASRLHKGGSGEKLFF; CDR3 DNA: TGTGCCAGCAGACTCCACAAGGGGGGCTCGGGAGAAAAACTGTTTTTT
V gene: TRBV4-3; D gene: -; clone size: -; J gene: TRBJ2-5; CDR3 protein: CASSQGFRPQETQYF; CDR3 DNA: TGCGCCAGCAGCCAAGGTTTCCGGCCGCAAGAGACCCAGTACTTC
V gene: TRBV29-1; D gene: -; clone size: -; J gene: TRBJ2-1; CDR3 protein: CSVEDRGALYNEQFF; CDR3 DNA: TGCAGCGTTGAAGATAGGGGGGCGTTGTACAATGAGCAGTTCTTC
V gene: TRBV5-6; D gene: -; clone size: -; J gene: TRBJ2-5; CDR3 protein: CASSLSSDAQETQYF; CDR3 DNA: TGTGCCAGCAGCTTGTCGTCAGACGCACAAGAGACCCAGTACTTC
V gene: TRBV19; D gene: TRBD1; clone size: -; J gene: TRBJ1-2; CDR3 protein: CASSMLGQGRTGYTF; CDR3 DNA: TGTGCCAGTAGTATGTTGGGACAGGGTAGGACTGGCTACACCTTC
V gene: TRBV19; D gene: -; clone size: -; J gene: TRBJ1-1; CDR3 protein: CASSIVQGTEAFF; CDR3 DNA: TGTGCCAGTAGTATAGTCCAGGGTACTGAAGCTTTCTTT
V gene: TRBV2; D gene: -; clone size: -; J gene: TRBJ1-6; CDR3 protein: CASSEAQTALHF; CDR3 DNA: TGTGCCAGCAGTGAAGCGCAGACGGCCCTCCACTTT
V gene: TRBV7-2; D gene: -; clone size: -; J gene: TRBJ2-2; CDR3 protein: CASGLGRANTGELFF; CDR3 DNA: TGTGCCAGCGGCTTGGGACGGGCGAACACCGGGGAGCTGTTTTTT
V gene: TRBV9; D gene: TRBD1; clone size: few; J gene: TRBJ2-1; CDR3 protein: CASSASTGGAFF; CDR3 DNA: TGTGCCAGCAGCGCTTCGACAGGGGGCGCGTTCTTC